A selection of T cell receptor beta chains follows, all from one sample in a study of radiation and T cells in renal cell carcinoma. Sequenced by immunoSEQ multiplex PCR; TCRdb stores in-frame clones only, minus some. Of about 59,000 clones listed, approximately 84% are singletons. The sample was blood, taken from a patient whose treatment included radiotherapy and nephrectomy. Receptor source: a man between 60 and 75 years old with renal cell carcinoma. Both conserved end residues are part of each CDR3. D genes are given only for firm matches. Part of the rows lack a size; the others show once, few, many or a class for expanded clones.

>-|-|TRBV11-3|TRBJ1-1
CASSREGRSEAFF
TGTGCCAGCAGCCGCGAGGGGAGGTCTGAAGCTTTCTTT
>-|few|TRBV30|TRBJ1-1
CAWSKGMTEAFF
TGTGCCTGGAGTAAAGGGATGACTGAAGCTTTCTTT
>TRBD1|-|TRBV18|TRBJ1-6
CASSPPSTGLSPLHF
TGTGCCAGCTCACCACCTTCGACAGGGCTCTCACCCCTCCACTTT
>-|few|TRBV11-3|TRBJ2-3
CASSLIGGDTQYF
TGTGCCAGCAGCTTAATAGGGGGAGATACGCAGTATTTT
>-|few|TRBV15|TRBJ1-4
CATSRGRATLNEKLFF
TGTGCCACCAGCAGGGGCCGGGCGACCCTCAATGAAAAACTGTTTTTT
>-|-|TRBV30|TRBJ1-1
CAWSVGGGYTEAFF
TGTGCCTGGAGTGTGGGGGGGGGTTACACTGAAGCTTTCTTT
>-|few|TRBV2|TRBJ1-1
CASGLFTEAFF
TGTGCCAGTGGACTGTTCACTGAAGCTTTCTTT
>-|-|TRBV6-5|TRBJ1-4
CASSSRDGAEKLFF
TGTGCCAGCAGTTCCCGGGACGGAGCTGAAAAACTGTTTTTT
>-|-|TRBV28|TRBJ2-7
CASIDEGGAYEQYF
TGTGCCAGCATAGATGAAGGGGGGGCCTACGAGCAGTACTTC
>-|-|TRBV18|TRBJ1-5
CASSPTGQPQHF
TGTGCCAGCTCACCAACGGGTCAGCCCCAGCATTTT
>TRBD1|-|TRBV29-1|TRBJ1-2
CSVRTGLYGYTF
TGCAGCGTGAGGACAGGGCTCTATGGCTACACCTTC
>TRBD2|-|TRBV2|TRBJ2-1
CASSEFGTSGGIAYNEQFF
TGTGCCAGCAGTGAGTTCGGAACTAGCGGGGGGATCGCCTACAATGAGCAGTTCTTC
>TRBD2|-|TRBV7-3|TRBJ2-1
CASSYSRGDNEQFF
TGTGCCAGCAGCTACAGCCGGGGGGACAATGAGCAGTTCTTC
>-|-|TRBV9|TRBJ2-4
CASSFSGGRDIQYF
TGTGCCAGCAGTTTCTCCGGGGGCAGAGACATTCAGTACTTC
>-|-|TRBV9|TRBJ2-5
CASSVSPQSQETQYF
TGTGCCAGCAGCGTATCTCCGCAGAGCCAAGAGACCCAGTACTTC
>-|-|TRBV18|TRBJ2-7
CASSLRDGPYEQYF
TGTGCCAGCTCACTTAGGGACGGACCCTACGAGCAGTACTTC
>TRBD1|-|TRBV7-8|TRBJ1-5
CASSFDRGPNQPQHF
TGTGCCAGCAGCTTTGACAGGGGCCCCAATCAGCCCCAGCATTTT
>-|-|TRBV10-1|TRBJ1-1
CASSKDVGRDAFF
TGCGCCAGCAGTAAGGATGTGGGCAGGGACGCTTTCTTT
>-|-|TRBV9|TRBJ2-1
CASSLDSFGEQFF
TGTGCCAGCAGCTTAGACTCCTTCGGTGAGCAGTTCTTC
>-|-|TRBV5-1|TRBJ2-6
CASSPEGRSEANVLTF
TGCGCCAGCAGCCCCGAGGGACGTTCGGAGGCCAACGTCCTGACTTTC
>TRBD1|-|TRBV6-6|TRBJ2-2
CASSRDRVGTGELFF
TGTGCCAGCAGCCGCGACAGGGTGGGCACCGGGGAGCTGTTTTTT
>-|-|TRBV30|TRBJ1-2
CAWSGGSDGYTF
TGTGCCTGGAGTGGTGGGTCGGACGGCTACACCTTC
>TRBD1|-|TRBV7-2|TRBJ1-1
CASSLTTGFTEAFF
TGTGCCAGCAGCTTAACGACAGGGTTCACTGAAGCTTTCTTT